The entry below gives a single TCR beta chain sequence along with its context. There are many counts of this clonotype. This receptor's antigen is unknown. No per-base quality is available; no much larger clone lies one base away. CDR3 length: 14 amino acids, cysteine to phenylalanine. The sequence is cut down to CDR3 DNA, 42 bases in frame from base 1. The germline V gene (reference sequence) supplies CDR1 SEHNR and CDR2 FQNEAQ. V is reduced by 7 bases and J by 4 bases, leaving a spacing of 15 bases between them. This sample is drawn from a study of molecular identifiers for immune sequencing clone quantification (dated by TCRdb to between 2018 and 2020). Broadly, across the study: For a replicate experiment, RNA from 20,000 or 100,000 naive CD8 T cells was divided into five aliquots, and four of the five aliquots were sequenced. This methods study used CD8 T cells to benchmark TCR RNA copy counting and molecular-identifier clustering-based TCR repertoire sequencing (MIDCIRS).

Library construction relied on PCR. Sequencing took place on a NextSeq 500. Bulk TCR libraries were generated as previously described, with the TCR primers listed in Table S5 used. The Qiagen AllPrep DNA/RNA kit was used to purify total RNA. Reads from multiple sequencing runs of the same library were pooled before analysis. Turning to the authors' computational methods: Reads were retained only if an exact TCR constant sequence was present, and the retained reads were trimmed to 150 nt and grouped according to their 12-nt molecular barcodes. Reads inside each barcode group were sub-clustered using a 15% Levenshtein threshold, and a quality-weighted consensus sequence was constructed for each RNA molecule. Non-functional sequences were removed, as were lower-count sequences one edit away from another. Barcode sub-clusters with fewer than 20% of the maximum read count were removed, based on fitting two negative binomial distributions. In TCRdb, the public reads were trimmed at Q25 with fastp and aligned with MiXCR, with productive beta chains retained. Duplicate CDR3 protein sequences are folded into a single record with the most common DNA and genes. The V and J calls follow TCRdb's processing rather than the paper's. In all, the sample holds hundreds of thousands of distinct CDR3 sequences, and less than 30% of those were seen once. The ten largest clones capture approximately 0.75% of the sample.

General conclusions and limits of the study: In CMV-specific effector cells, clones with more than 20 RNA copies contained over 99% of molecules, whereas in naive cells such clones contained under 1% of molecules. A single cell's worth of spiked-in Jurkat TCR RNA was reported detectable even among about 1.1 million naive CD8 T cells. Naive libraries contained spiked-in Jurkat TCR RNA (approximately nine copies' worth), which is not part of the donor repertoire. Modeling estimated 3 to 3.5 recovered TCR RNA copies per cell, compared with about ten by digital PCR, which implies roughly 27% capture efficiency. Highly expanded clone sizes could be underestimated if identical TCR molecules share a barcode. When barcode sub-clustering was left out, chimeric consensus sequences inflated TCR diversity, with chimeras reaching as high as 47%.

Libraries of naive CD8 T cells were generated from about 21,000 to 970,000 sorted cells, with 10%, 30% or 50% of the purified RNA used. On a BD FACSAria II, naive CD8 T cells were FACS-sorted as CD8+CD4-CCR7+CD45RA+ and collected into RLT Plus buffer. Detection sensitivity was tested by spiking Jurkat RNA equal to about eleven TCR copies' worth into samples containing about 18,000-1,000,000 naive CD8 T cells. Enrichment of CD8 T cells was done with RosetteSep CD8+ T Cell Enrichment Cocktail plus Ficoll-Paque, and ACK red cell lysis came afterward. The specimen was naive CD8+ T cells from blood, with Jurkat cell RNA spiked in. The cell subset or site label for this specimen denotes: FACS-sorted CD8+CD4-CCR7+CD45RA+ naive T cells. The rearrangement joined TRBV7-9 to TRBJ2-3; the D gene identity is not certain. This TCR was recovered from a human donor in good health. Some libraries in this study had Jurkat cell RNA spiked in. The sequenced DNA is TGTGCCAGCAACACACCACTCTACCCAGATACGCAGTATTTT. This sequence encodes CASNTPLYPDTQYF.